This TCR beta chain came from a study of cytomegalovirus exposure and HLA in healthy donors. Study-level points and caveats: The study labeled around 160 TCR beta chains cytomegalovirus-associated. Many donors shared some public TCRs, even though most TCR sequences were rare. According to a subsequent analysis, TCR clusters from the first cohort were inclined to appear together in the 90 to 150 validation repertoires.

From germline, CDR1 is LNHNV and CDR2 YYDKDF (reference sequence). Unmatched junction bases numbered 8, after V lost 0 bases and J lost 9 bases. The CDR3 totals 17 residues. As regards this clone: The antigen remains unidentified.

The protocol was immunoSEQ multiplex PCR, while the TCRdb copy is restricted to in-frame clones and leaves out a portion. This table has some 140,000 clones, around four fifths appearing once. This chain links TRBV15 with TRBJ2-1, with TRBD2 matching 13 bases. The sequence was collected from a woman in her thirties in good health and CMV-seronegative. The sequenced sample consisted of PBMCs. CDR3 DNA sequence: TGTGCCACCAGCAGAGAACTAGCGGGGGGGCCGAGTGGTGAGCAGTTCTTC. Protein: CATSRELAGGPSGEQFF.